The 32 T cell receptor beta chains below come from one sample, sequenced in a study of graft-versus-host responses after intestinal transplantation. Which antigens these TCRs recognize remains unknown. Sequencing used immunoSEQ multiplex PCR; TCRdb keeps in-frame clones, though not all of them. Here the sample spans under 100,000 clones, 85% to 95% being singletons. The sample was unstimulated CD8+ T cells sorted from spleen or lymph node cells, taken before transplant. The receptors shown here come from a human donor who was the organ donor for an intestinal transplant.

This chain links TRBV6-1 with TRBJ1-1; D uncertain. CDR1 is MNHNS, CDR2 SASEGT, per germline. This CDR3 is 15 amino acids long. Trimming cost V 1 base and J 0 bases, with 9 bases left between them. The CDR3 sequence is CASSEEISMNTEAFF. The CDR3 nucleotides are TGTGCCAGCAGTGAAGAAATTTCTATGAACACTGAAGCTTTCTTT.

The J gene is TRBJ2-2, the V gene TRBV7-2; possible D gene TRBD1, 6 bases. V shed 5 bases and J shed 2 bases, with 12 bases lying between them. There are 15 residues in the CDR3. The germline V gene has CDR1 SGHTA and CDR2 FQGNSA. The CDR3 sequence: CASSQGMGNTGELFF. The CDR3 nucleotides read TGTGCCAGCAGCCAGGGGATGGGAAACACCGGGGAGCTGTTTTTT.

The chain combines TRBV27 with TRBJ1-5, with D unresolved. Between the trimmed V and J ends, which lost 4 bases and 4 bases, there was a span of 11 bases. This CDR3 is built from 14 residues. Germline V gene lookup returns CDR1 MNHEY and CDR2 SMNVEV (reference sequence). CDR3 bases: TGTGCCAGCAGTTACGGCAGGAGGAATCAGCCCCAGCATTTT. This encodes CASSYGRRNQPQHF.

The chain has TRBV5-5 and TRBJ2-7; D call uncertain. The V and J ends lost 0 bases and 2 bases respectively, with 12 bases between them. There are 15 residues in the CDR3. Germline V gene sequence: CDR1 SGHKS, CDR2 YYEKEE (reference sequence). The CDR3 sequence: CASSLAMAETYEQYF. The CDR3 DNA is TGTGCCAGCAGCTTGGCCATGGCGGAGACCTACGAGCAGTACTTC.

The V and J genes are TRBV5-4 and TRBJ2-5; TRBD1 matches at 7 bases. The V segment lost 4 bases and the J segment 2 bases; nucleotides outside the gene matches: 11. Germline values: CDR1 SGHNT, CDR2 YYREEE (reference sequence). The CDR3 totals 16 residues. The CDR3 spells CASSHLETGYQETQYF. CDR3 bases: TGTGCCAGCAGCCACCTAGAGACAGGGTATCAAGAGACCCAGTACTTC.

This sequence joins TRBV27 and TRBJ2-7; D not resolved. Trimming took 4 bases from V and 4 from J, leaving 23 bases between them. Germline V CDR1 and CDR2: MNHEY, SMNVEV (reference sequence). The CDR3 loop spans 17 amino acids. The CDR3 here is CASSSIEQLAYLYEQYF. The DNA for the CDR3 is TGTGCCAGCAGTTCTATTGAACAGTTGGCCTATCTTTACGAGCAGTACTTC.

V gene TRBV6-1 combines with J gene TRBJ1-1, with D unclear. CDR1 is MNHNS and CDR2 is SASEGT in the germline V gene. The CDR3 consists of 13 residues. Trimming stripped 0 bases from V and 7 bases from J, with 9 bases between. This CDR3 is CASSEARSSEAFF. In DNA, the CDR3 is TGTGCCAGCAGTGAAGCGCGGAGCAGTGAAGCTTTCTTT.

The chain uses TRBV19 and TRBJ2-1, with D perhaps TRBD2 (5 bases). V shed 1 base and J shed 9 bases, with 16 bases lying between them. The CDR3 runs 15 residues. Germline CDR1 reads LNHDA; CDR2 reads SQIVND (reference sequence). CDR3 residues: CASSIADSAMGEQFF. CDR3 DNA: TGTGCCAGTAGTATAGCGGACTCGGCCATGGGTGAGCAGTTCTTC.

This clone appeared once. V is TRBV5-6 and J is TRBJ2-5; D call uncertain. Germline CDR1 reads SGHDT; CDR2 reads YYEEEE. V gave up 4 bases and J gave up 5 bases, with 30 bases separating them. The CDR3 runs 19 residues. CDR3 nucleotides: TGTGCCAGCAGCGCGGAGTCCGACCCGGCACCCTATGGTTGGGAGACCCAGTACTTC. This encodes CASSAESDPAPYGWETQYF.

The chain is built from TRBV5-4 and TRBJ2-5, with D unclear. This CDR3 has 13 residues. V shed 3 bases and J shed 3 bases, with 9 bases lying between them. The germline V gene has CDR1 SGHNT and CDR2 YYREEE (reference sequence). In DNA, the CDR3 is TGTGCCAGCAGCTCCAGGATTGAAGAGACCCAGTACTTC. Amino acid sequence: CASSSRIEETQYF.

The chain couples TRBV10-3 to TRBJ2-1; 7 bases are a match to TRBD2. Per the germline V gene, CDR1 is ENHRY and CDR2 is SYGVKD. The length of the CDR3 is 18 residues. V dropped 1 base and J dropped 5; count of bases not matched to a gene: 14. The CDR3: CAISEFGRASSGDNEQFF. CDR3 in DNA: TGTGCCATCAGTGAGTTTGGGAGGGCCTCGTCGGGGGACAATGAGCAGTTCTTC.

This CDR3 reads CASSDQILSGWQPQHF. The CDR3 DNA sequence: TGTGCCAGCAGTGACCAGATCCTCTCGGGGTGGCAGCCCCAGCATTTT. The chain is built from TRBV2 and TRBJ1-5; the D is unclear. In germline, CDR1 is SNHLY, CDR2 FYNNEI. The V and J ends lost 3 bases and 7 bases respectively, with 19 bases between them. The CDR3 is 16 amino acids.

This chain joins TRBV4-1 and TRBJ1-2; weak D call: TRBD1 (6 bases). In germline, CDR1 is MGHRA, CDR2 YSYEKL. The CDR3 consists of 14 residues. V lost 3 bases, J lost 7 bases, and 15 bases lay in between. The CDR3 region has the DNA TGCGCCAGCAGCCATGAGGGGGTGAGAAGTGGCTACACCTTC. Translating gives CASSHEGVRSGYTF.

The chain recombines TRBV9 with TRBJ1-1; D not resolved. From germline, CDR1 is SGDLS and CDR2 YYNGEE. The CDR3 length is 14 residues. V lost 4 bases and J lost 1, with 11 bases in between. The CDR3 protein is CASSSVPGNTEAFF. The CDR3 DNA reads TGTGCCAGCAGCTCCGTCCCCGGGAACACTGAAGCTTTCTTT.

The V and J genes are TRBV7-9 and TRBJ2-1, with 9 bases identical to TRBD1. This CDR3 spans 14 amino acids. Germline values: CDR1 SEHNR, CDR2 FQNEAQ (reference sequence). Trimming at V came to 10 bases and at J to 8 bases, leaving 12 bases not matched to a gene. In DNA, the CDR3 is TGTGCCACCAATTCTGGGGACAGGGACGATGAGCAGTTCTTC. The encoded protein is CATNSGDRDDEQFF.

The chain employs TRBV6-4 and TRBJ1-2, with no clear D. CDR3 length: 15 amino acids. The germline V and J ends were trimmed by 0 bases and 0 bases, with 8 bases remaining between them. Germline CDR1 MRHNA, CDR2 SNTAGT. The DNA of the CDR3 is TGTGCCAGCAGTGACTCGGCAGAAGCTAACTATGGCTACACCTTC. Protein sequence: CASSDSAEANYGYTF.

This sequence joins TRBV25-1 and TRBJ2-1; TRBD2 is a possible D gene (5 bases). The germline CDR1 and CDR2 sequences are MGHDK and SYGVNS. The CDR3 runs to 14 residues. The V end was cut by 4 bases, the J end by 3 bases, with 10 bases between. The CDR3 spells CASSVWRVYNEQFF. The CDR3 DNA is TGTGCCAGCAGTGTCTGGCGGGTCTACAATGAGCAGTTCTTC.

The chain has TRBV11-2 and TRBJ2-7; D gene unclear. Looked up from germline, CDR1 is SGHAT and CDR2 is FQNNGV. The CDR3 is made up of 11 amino acids. Trimming shortened V by 3 bases and J by 6 bases, and 6 bases separated the two germline ends. CDR3 protein: CASSFRVEQYF. In DNA, the CDR3 is TGTGCCAGCAGCTTCCGGGTCGAGCAGTACTTC.

This chain joins TRBV6-1 and TRBJ2-5; D may be TRBD1 (5 bases). The J call may be in error: the DNA end matches TRBJ2-7 better. Germline-derived CDR1 and CDR2 are MNHNS and SASEGT. The CDR3 has 14 residues. CDR3 loop: CASRPWTDTYEQYF. CDR3 in DNA: TGTGCCAGCAGACCATGGACGGACACCTACGAGCAGTACTTC.

The V gene is TRBV5-6, the J gene TRBJ2-7; TRBD2 aligns across 8 bases. Germline values: CDR1 SGHDT, CDR2 YYEEEE. The CDR3 is 16 amino acids. V lost 2 bases to trimming and J lost 3 bases; unmatched junction nucleotides: 10. CDR3 bases: TGTGCCAGCAGCTTCTGGCGGGGGGCCTGGATCTACGAGCAGTACTTC. This codes for CASSFWRGAWIYEQYF. The full variable domain, completed using reference TRBV5-6 and TRBJ2-7, is DAGVTQSPTHLIKTRGQQVTLRCSPKSGHDTVSWYQQALGQGPQFIFQYYEEEERQRGNFPDRFSGHQFPNYSSELNVNALLLGDSALYLCASSFWRGAWIYEQYFGPGTRLTVT.

This clone was recorded a few times. The chain carries TRBV6-6 and TRBJ1-4; possible D gene TRBD1, 5 bases. The germline V gene has CDR1 MNHNY and CDR2 SVGAGI (reference sequence). CDR3 length: 15 residues. Trimming left V 1 base short and J 6 bases short, with 12 bases between. The CDR3: CASSYLAGPYEKLFF. The CDR3 region has the DNA TGTGCCAGCAGTTACTTGGCAGGGCCATATGAAAAACTGTTTTTT.

The chain has TRBV5-4 and TRBJ1-2; D remains unclear. The germline V gene has CDR1 SGHNT and CDR2 YYREEE (reference sequence). The V end lost 0 bases, the J end lost 4 bases, and 22 bases lay between the germline ends. The CDR3 sequence is 18 residues long. Written as DNA, the CDR3 is TGTGCCAGCAGCTTGGGAGGTGCCAGCGGCCTGCGAGTCTATGGCTACACCTTC. It translates to CASSLGGASGLRVYGYTF.

V and J are TRBV6-5 and TRBJ2-4; a weak D match, TRBD1 (6 bases). Germline V gene sequence: CDR1 MNHEY, CDR2 SVGAGI. Trimming stripped 1 base from V and 12 bases from J, with 7 bases between. CDR3 length: 11 residues. Here the CDR3 reads CASSYLGHQYF. In DNA, the CDR3 is TGTGCCAGCAGTTACTTGGGACATCAGTACTTC.

This rearrangement joins TRBV7-2 to TRBJ2-7, with 8 bases aligning to TRBD1. The germline gives CDR1 SGHTA, CDR2 FQGNSA. V lost 5 bases and J lost 6; bases outside the gene matches: 15. The CDR3 contains 16 residues. CDR3 DNA: TGTGCCAGCAGCCTAGGACGGTGGACAGGGCCCAGCGAGCAGTACTTC. Encoded protein: CASSLGRWTGPSEQYF.

V gene TRBV5-1 combines with J gene TRBJ2-7; TRBD2 might be the D (8 bases). The germline CDR1 and CDR2 sequences are SGHRS and YFSETQ. V was pared by 4 bases and J by 3 bases, with 26 bases between. The CDR3 runs 18 residues. DNA of the CDR3: TGCGCCAGCAGCGTGACAGGGTGGAGTAGCGGGGCCGGCTACGAGCAGTACTTC. This codes for CASSVTGWSSGAGYEQYF.

The chain combines TRBV27 with TRBJ2-3; 8 positions match TRBD1. V dropped 2 bases and J dropped 5; count of bases not matched to a gene: 12. Germline values: CDR1 MNHEY, CDR2 SMNVEV (reference sequence). The CDR3 is made up of 17 amino acids. The CDR3 reads CASSLTDRTGPVDTQYF. CDR3 sequence (DNA): TGTGCCAGCAGTTTAACCGATCGGACAGGGCCCGTAGATACGCAGTATTTT.

The CDR3 nucleotides are TGTGCCTGGAGTGTACCTGGGACACACTATGGCTACACCTTC. It is translated as CAWSVPGTHYGYTF. This chain uses TRBV30 with TRBJ1-2; the D gene is possibly TRBD1 (6 bases). V lost 0 bases to trimming and J lost 3 bases, with 11 bases between them. The CDR3 loop spans 14 amino acids. Germline V gives CDR1 GTSNPN, CDR2 SVGIG (reference sequence).

About this clone: This CDR3 is also generated by other DNA sequences in the sample. This chain joins TRBV2 and TRBJ1-1; D gene ambiguous. The length of the CDR3 is 14 residues. The V and J ends lost 4 bases and 0 bases respectively, with 9 bases between them. Germline CDR1 reads SNHLY; CDR2 reads FYNNEI. CDR3 sequence reads: CASSVGQMNTEAFF. The CDR3 region has the DNA TGTGCCAGCAGTGTGGGCCAGATGAACACTGAAGCTTTCTTT.

This chain links TRBV10-3 with TRBJ2-5; 9 positions agree with TRBD2. The tail of the sequence fits TRBJ2-7 better, so the J call may be wrong. Germline assignment: CDR1 ENHRY and CDR2 SYGVKD. This CDR3 contains 16 residues. CDR3 amino acids: CAISESLGSGGYEQYF. The CDR3 coding sequence is TGTGCCATCAGTGAGTCGTTGGGGAGCGGGGGGTACGAGCAGTACTTC.

This sequence joins TRBV7-9 and TRBJ2-7, with D tentatively TRBD2 (5 bases). The CDR3 sequence is 14 residues long. Germline assignment: CDR1 SEHNR and CDR2 FQNEAQ (reference sequence). Trimming removed 0 bases from V and 6 bases from J, with 12 bases in between. CDR3 amino acids: CASSLADSALEQYF. The CDR3 bases are TGTGCCAGCAGCTTAGCGGACTCGGCTCTCGAGCAGTACTTC. The full variable domain, rest sourced from reference TRBV7-9 and TRBJ2-7, is DTGVSQNPRHKITKRGQNVTFRCDPISEHNRLYWYRQTLGQGPEFLTYFQNEAQLEKSRLLSDRFSAERPKGSFSTLEIQRTEQGDSAMYLCASSLADSALEQYFGPGTRLTVT.

The chain uses TRBV6-5 and TRBJ2-1, with 8 bases aligning to TRBD2. The length of the CDR3 is 15 residues. Trimming cost V 5 bases and J 6 bases; bases outside gene matches: 9. CDR1 is MNHEY, CDR2 SVGAGI, per germline. CDR3 in DNA: TGTGCCAGCAGTCGGGGGGGTCGAGAGGTCAATGAGCAGTTCTTC. Translating it yields CASSRGGREVNEQFF.

The chain joins TRBV27 to TRBJ1-2; D is undetermined. V gave up 0 bases and J gave up 8 bases, with 10 bases separating them. In germline, CDR1 is MNHEY, CDR2 SMNVEV (reference sequence). This CDR3 region has 13 residues. The CDR3 protein is CASSLSPPRGYTF. The CDR3 DNA follows: TGTGCCAGCAGTTTATCCCCCCCCCGGGGCTACACCTTC.